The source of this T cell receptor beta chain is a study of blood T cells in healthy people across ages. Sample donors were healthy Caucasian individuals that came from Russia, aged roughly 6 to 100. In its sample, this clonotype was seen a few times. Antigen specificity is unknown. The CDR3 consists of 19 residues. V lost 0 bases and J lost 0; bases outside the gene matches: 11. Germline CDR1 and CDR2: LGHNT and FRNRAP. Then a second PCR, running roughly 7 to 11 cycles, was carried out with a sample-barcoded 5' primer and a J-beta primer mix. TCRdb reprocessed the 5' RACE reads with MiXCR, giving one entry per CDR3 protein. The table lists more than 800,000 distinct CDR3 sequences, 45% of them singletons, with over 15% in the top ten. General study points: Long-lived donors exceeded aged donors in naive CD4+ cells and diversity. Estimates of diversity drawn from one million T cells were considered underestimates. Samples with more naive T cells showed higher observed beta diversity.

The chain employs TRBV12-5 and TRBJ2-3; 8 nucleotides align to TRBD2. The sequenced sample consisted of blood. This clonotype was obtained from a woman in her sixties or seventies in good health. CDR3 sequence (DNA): TGTGCTAGTGGTTTGGTCCCTCTCACGGGAGGGGCTAGCACAGATACGCAGTATTTT. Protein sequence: CASGLVPLTGGASTDTQYF. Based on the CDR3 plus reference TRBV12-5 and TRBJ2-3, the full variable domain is DARVTQTPRHKVTEMGQEVTMRCQPILGHNTVFWYRQTMMQGLELLAYFRNRAPLDDSGMPKDRFSAEMPDATLATLKIQPSEPRDSAVYFCASGLVPLTGGASTDTQYFGPGTRLTVL.